This T cell receptor beta chain was sequenced during a study of blood T cell repertoires in COVID-19. CDR1 and CDR2 (germline): ENHRY, SYGVKD. This CDR3 contains 15 residues. Losses at the gene ends were 10 bases for V and 0 bases for J; bases not matched to a gene: 9. Per the study methods: The authors estimated nucleated cell counts from reference gene primer amplification. Method: immunoSEQ multiplex PCR; TCRdb's copy keeps in-frame clones and lacks some. V and J calls and clone size are those listed in that table; D and trimming were worked out from the DNA. The sample carries about 42,000 clones, around 91% recorded once.

The sample consisted of peripheral blood. The clonotype comes from a man aged 45-65 years with active COVID-19. The rearrangement links TRBV10-3 to TRBJ1-5; TRBD1 agrees at 7 bases. The CDR3 reads CATGGGRSSNQPQHF. The CDR3 bases are TGTGCCACAGGGGGTGGGAGATCTAGCAATCAGCCCCAGCATTTT.